This paragraph covers one T cell receptor (beta chain) sequence. This clone occurred once. Its target antigen remains unknown. It has no much larger one-base neighbor in the sample; base qualities were not kept. In the prospective study, participants were roughly 18 to 95 years old, resided in around 25 geographic areas of the United States, and were enrolled through a virtual design. To assign participants to cohorts, the prospective study relied on clinical history that participants themselves reported in a screening survey and a study questionnaire. In the prospective study, whole blood, serum and a nasopharyngeal or oropharyngeal swab were collected from each participant by mobile phlebotomists. Additional blood draws and questionnaires over an approximately 2-month period could optionally be provided by prospective study participants. Before DNA extraction, blood samples from the prospective study were shipped at room temperature or frozen.

This sample was included in a study of blood T cell repertoires in COVID-19 (dated by TCRdb to about 2020). In terms of the full investigation: Samples from collaborators originated in the United States, Italy and Spain and spanned both the acute and convalescent phases of COVID-19. The prospective study material was composed of cDNA or gDNA derived from T cells, B-cell-depleted T cells, or PBMCs. Deeply sampled blood TCRbeta repertoires from subjects exposed to, actively infected with, or recovered from COVID-19 were included in the dataset. A freely available public database, intended as a resource for researchers studying the immune response to SARS-CoV-2, is where the repertoires were released. Samples came from the ongoing ImmuneRACE study (first 160 participants) plus 1,254 subjects from 6 global collaborators. Sample metadata almost always included a de-identified subject ID, COVID-19 status, age in years and sex. Where HLA class I and class II types were available, the types were taken from metadata supplied by the sample provider, not from assay-based typing. Results and caveats for the whole study, not just this receptor: How much clinical and demographic metadata was included differed by source and by participant, and the metadata was provided uncurated.

TCRbeta CDR3 regions were amplified from genomic DNA using the immunoSEQ Assay, a bias-controlled multiplex PCR. For the original study's pipeline: The number of nucleated cells in each sample was estimated from the amplification of reference gene primers within the assay. Sequence reads were collapsed and filtered to measure the absolute abundance of every unique TCRbeta CDR3 rearrangement. For each sample, productive Simpson clonality was calculated by taking the square root of Simpson's diversity index across productive rearrangements. Imported from immuneACCESS, the table was reduced by TCRdb to in-frame sequences with V and J called. These copies leave out some clones; in studies compared against another copy, an unresolved V gene accounts for under half, and the cause of the remainder is not known. V and J calls and clone size are copied from that table; D and trimming were computed from the DNA. This sample gives about 440,000 clones in total; 70% to 90% of them show up just once. The top ten clonotypes cover almost 2% of the sample.

This clonotype originated in a woman between 18 and 29 years old with acute COVID-19. The sequencing input was PBMCs or T cells enriched from blood (not recorded which).

The DNA sequence follows: TGTGCCAGCAGTTTTGACAGGGGAGACCAGTACTTC. Translated, this gives CASSFDRGDQYF. This receptor chain uses TRBV7-3 and TRBJ2-5; TRBD1 agrees with 8 junctional bases. Unmatched junction bases come to 7, with V trimmed by 6 bases and J by 10 bases. Counted from cysteine to phenylalanine, this CDR3 has 12 amino acids. The CDR3 DNA has 36 bases and is translated from base 1. Sequences SGHTA (CDR1) and FQGTGA (CDR2) are obtained from the germline V gene.